The clone carrying this TCR beta chain was picked up a small number of times. The antigen is undetermined. The sample belongs to a study of Ad26.COV2.S vaccination and SARS-CoV-2 variants. General study points: Placebo recipients and vaccine recipients were similar in non-spike TCR breadth.

Stated treatment: roughly 18 received Ad26.COV2.S at low or high dose, single or two shots; five or six received placebo; per-sample allocation not given. Samples analyzed were those drawn on day 63 after the first vaccine or placebo injection. The donor was a Boston adult aged 18-55 years. Germline V CDR1 and CDR2: SGHDT, YYEEEE. V lost 2 bases and J lost 3; bases outside the gene matches: 7. This CDR3 has 15 amino acids. TCRdb keeps only in-frame clones here, not all; method: immunoSEQ multiplex PCR. In the table there are 440,000 or so clones, less than 95% of which are singletons. The chain is built from TRBV5-6 and TRBJ1-2; 7 nucleotides align to TRBD1. The origin of this receptor is a person aged 18-65 years who received the Ad26.COV2.S COVID-19 vaccine or a placebo. The sequenced sample was peripheral blood, obtained in a trial of Ad26.COV2.S vaccine versus placebo. The CDR3 region has the DNA TGTGCCAGCAGCTTCCGGGACAGAGGGCACTATGGCTACACCTTC. Translation: CASSFRDRGHYGYTF. The full variable domain, with the rest looked up from reference TRBV5-6 and TRBJ1-2, is DAGVTQSPTHLIKTRGQQVTLRCSPKSGHDTVSWYQQALGQGPQFIFQYYEEEERQRGNFPDRFSGHQFPNYSSELNVNALLLGDSALYLCASSFRDRGHYGYTFGSGTRLTVV.